This TCR beta chain is drawn from a study of cytomegalovirus exposure and HLA in healthy donors (dated by TCRdb to the late 2010s). Study-level background: A later analysis indicated that the roughly 120 validation repertoires were generated on the platform also employed for the approximately 670 repertoires of the first cohort. The study aimed to test whether cataloging public T cell receptors could reveal signatures of past pathogen exposure. Besides the first cohort of approximately 670 subjects, a separate validation cohort made up of about 120 different subjects was used. To predict cytomegalovirus infection status, the study brought together high-throughput TCR immunosequencing, statistical association of individual TCRs with disease status, and machine learning.

Summary of the overall study and its limitations: While some public TCRs were present in many individuals, most TCR sequences turned up only very rarely across donors. The authors suggested that the approach could potentially be extended to other disease states and immunological phenotypes. Subsequent analysis determined that TCRs grouped into clusters in the first cohort also showed a tendency toward co-occurrence across the 120 or so validation repertoires, and approximately 93% of cluster scores exceeded 0. The classifier was reported to diagnose cytomegalovirus status with high specificity and sensitivity in both the original and validation cohorts. All 120 or so repertoires were used to score co-occurrence in the validation cohort in a later analysis, because that analysis had no HLA typing for the cohort. In the study, approximately 160 TCR beta chains were listed as associated with cytomegalovirus. In vitro tests confirmed that a few of the cytomegalovirus-associated TCR beta chains recognize cytomegalovirus antigens.

On this clone itself: The antigen this receptor binds is unknown. No base-level quality is on record; no much larger clone is a single base apart.

Based on the germline V gene, the CDR1 and CDR2 sequences are SGHTS and YDEGEE. The CDR3 numbers 16 residues from cysteine through phenylalanine. Of the read, only the CDR3 DNA is kept; its 48 bases are in frame from base 1. V was cut back by 4 bases and J by 0 bases, leaving a gap of 11 bases between them. The donors were included in the validation cohort of roughly 130 subjects, a group kept apart from the roughly 680-subject first cohort. Libraries came from the immunoSEQ multiplex PCR assay. As for how the authors treated the data: To diagnose cytomegalovirus status from the catalog of TCR beta chain sequences, a statistical classification framework was built. TCRdb provides this immuneACCESS table in a form limited to in-frame rearrangements. Some clones are lacking; in checked studies, under half of them reflect an unresolved V gene, and why the rest are absent is not known. V, J and clone size are taken as reported in that table, and D and trimming were inferred from the DNA itself. Counted in this sample were about 86,000 clones; around 92% of them appeared once. Of the sample, approximately 0.67% falls within the top ten clones.

The sample taken for sequencing was PBMCs. The clonotype originates from a man aged 18 to 35 in good health and CMV-seronegative. The sequence links TRBV5-8 to TRBJ1-6; tentative D gene TRBD1, with 5 bases matching. The nucleotide sequence is given as TGTGCCAGCAGCCTAAGACAGAGCTCCTATAATTCACCCCTCCACTTT. Translation gives CASSLRQSSYNSPLHF. Reference TRBV5-8 and TRBJ1-6 proteins supply the regions before and after the CDR3; the full variable domain is: EAGVTQSPTHLIKTRGQQATLRCSPISGHTSVYWYQQALGLGLQFLLWYDEGEERNRGNFPPRFSGRQFPNYSSELNVNALELEDSALYLCASSLRQSSYNSPLHFGNGTRLTVT.